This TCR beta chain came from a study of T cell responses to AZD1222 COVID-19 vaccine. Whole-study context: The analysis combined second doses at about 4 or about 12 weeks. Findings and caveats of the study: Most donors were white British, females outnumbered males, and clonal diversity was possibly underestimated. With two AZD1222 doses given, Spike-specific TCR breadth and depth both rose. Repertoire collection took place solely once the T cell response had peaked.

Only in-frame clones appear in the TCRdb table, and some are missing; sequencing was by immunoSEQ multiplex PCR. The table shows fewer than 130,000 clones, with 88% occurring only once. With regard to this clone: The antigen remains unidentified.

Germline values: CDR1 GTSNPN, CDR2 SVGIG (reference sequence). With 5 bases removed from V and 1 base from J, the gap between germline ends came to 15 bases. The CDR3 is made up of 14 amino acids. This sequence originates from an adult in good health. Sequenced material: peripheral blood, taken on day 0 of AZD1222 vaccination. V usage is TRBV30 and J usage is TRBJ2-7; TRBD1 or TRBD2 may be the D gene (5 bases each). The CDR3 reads CAWVDRRRSYEQYF. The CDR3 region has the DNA TGTGCCTGGGTTGACAGAAGGAGGTCCTACGAGCAGTACTTC.